Listed below are T cell receptor beta chains from one sample, sequenced in a study of T cell repertoires in cytomegalovirus infection. No cognate antigen is known for these TCRs. Via MiXCR, TCRdb re-called the reads, giving one row per CDR3 protein. The repertoire includes nearly 70,000 distinct CDR3 sequences, 20% to 25% of them detected once, and over 70% sits in the top ten. Material for sequencing was PBMCs, sequenced either directly or after in vitro stimulation (not recorded which). The receptor source for this set is a human donor in good health (CMV status not recorded). Some clones in this sample may be carry-over from other donors' samples. Each CDR3 is given with its conserved first and last residue. The order of the fields is CDR3 length, J gene, V gene, D gene, CDR3 protein. D genes are given only for firm matches.

>16|TRBJ2-5|TRBV7-2|NA
CASSLEMWTAQETQYF
>17|TRBJ2-3|TRBV7-2|TRBD2
CASSLRFLAGSTDTQYF
>11|TRBJ1-1|TRBV20-1|NA
CSAPFPVEAFF
>13|TRBJ2-5|TRBV7-2|NA
CASSLSYQETQYF
>14|TRBJ1-1|TRBV28|NA
CASSLVFGGTEAFF
>16|TRBJ1-5|TRBV15|TRBD1
CATSRRDRGFNQPQHF
>16|TRBJ1-4|TRBV7-9|NA
CASSLDGGGGGEKLFF
>17|TRBJ2-2|TRBV12-5|TRBD2
CASGSEVLAGETGELFF
>14|TRBJ2-5|TRBV25-1|TRBD2
CASSEAGGQETQYF
>14|TRBJ1-3|TRBV28|NA
CATRTANSGNTIYF
>20|TRBJ2-1|TRBV6-8|TRBD2
CASSRPGLAGGASGYNEQFF
>16|TRBJ2-5|TRBV5-4|TRBD2
CASSSEGLAGQETQYF
>12|TRBJ2-2|TRBV7-2|NA
CASSLRGGELFF
>15|TRBJ2-1|TRBV28|NA
CASSSGTAPRNEQFF
>17|TRBJ2-7|TRBV28|NA
CASSLYIVGDLSYEQYF
>14|TRBJ2-3|TRBV29-1|NA
CSIPGGPAEGTQYF
>14|TRBJ1-1|TRBV19|NA
CASSIIGVNTEAFF
>18|TRBJ1-1|TRBV7-2|TRBD1
CASSLRRTGGRVNTEAFF
>13|TRBJ1-3|TRBV19|NA
CASSSDPGNTIYF
>14|TRBJ2-7|TRBV7-9|NA
CASSLFGAGSEQYF
>14|TRBJ2-5|TRBV7-6|NA
CASSLLVWGETQYF
>14|TRBJ1-5|TRBV30|NA
CAWSVAVYDAAQHF
>15|TRBJ2-7|TRBV7-2|NA
CASSLGSATPYEQYF
>17|TRBJ1-5|TRBV24-1|NA
CATSETGGHPNNQPQHF